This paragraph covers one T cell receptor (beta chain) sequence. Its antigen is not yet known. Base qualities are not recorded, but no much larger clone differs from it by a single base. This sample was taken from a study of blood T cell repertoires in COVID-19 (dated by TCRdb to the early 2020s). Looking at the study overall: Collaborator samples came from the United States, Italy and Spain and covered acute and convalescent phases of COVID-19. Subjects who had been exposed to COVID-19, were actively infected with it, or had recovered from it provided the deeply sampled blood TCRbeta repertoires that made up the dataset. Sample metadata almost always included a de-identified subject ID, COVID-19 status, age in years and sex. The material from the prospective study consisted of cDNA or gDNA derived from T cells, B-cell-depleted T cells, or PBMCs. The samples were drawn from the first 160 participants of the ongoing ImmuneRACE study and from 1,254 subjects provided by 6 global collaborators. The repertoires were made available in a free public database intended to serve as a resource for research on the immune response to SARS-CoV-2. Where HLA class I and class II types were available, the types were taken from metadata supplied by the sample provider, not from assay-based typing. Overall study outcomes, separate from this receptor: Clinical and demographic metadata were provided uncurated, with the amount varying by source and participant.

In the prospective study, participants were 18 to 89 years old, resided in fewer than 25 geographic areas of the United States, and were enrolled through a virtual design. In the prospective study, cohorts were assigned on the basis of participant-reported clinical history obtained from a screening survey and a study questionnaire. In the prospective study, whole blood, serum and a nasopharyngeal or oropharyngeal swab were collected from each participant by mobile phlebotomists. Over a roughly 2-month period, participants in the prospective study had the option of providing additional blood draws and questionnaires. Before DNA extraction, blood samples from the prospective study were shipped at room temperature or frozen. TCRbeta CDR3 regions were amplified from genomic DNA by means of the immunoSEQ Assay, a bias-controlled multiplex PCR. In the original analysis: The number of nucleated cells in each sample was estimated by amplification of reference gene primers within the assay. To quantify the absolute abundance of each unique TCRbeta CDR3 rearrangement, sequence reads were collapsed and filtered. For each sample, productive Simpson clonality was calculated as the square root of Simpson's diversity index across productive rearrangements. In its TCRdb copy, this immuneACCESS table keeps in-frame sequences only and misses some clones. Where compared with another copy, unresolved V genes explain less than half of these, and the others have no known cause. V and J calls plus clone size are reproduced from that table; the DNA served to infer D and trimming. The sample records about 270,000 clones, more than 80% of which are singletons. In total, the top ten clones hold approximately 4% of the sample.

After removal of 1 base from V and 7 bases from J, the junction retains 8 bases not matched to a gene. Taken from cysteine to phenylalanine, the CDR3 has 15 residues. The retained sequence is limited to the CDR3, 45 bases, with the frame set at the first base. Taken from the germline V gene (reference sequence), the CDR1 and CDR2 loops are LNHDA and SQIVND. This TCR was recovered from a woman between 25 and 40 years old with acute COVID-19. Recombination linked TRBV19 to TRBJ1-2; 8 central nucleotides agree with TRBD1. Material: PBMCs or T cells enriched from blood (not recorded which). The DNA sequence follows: TGTGCCAGTAGTATAGCCGGACAGGGCACCTTTGGCTACACCTTC. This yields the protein CASSIAGQGTFGYTF.